The 15 T cell receptor beta chains listed next were all sequenced from one sample in a study of molecular identifiers for immune sequencing clone quantification. TCRdb called the PCR reads again in MiXCR, with one record for every CDR3 protein. This sample yields around 480,000 distinct CDR3 sequences, of which about a quarter are seen a single time; around 0.8% belongs to the top ten. Material for sequencing was naive CD8+ T cells from blood, with Jurkat cell RNA spiked in. Subset denoted: FACS-sorted CD8+CD4-CCR7+CD45RA+ naive T cells. All receptors come from a human donor in good health. Some libraries in this study had Jurkat cell RNA spiked in.

This clonotype was observed many times. The chain has TRBV28 and TRBJ2-7; 11 bases match TRBD1. Per germline, CDR1 MDHEN and CDR2 SYDVKM. J lost 7 bases, V lost 5 bases, and 4 bases had no gene match. The CDR3 is 13 amino acids. The CDR3 DNA reads TGTGCCAGCAGTGGACAGGGGGCGCGAGAGCAGTACTTC. Translating gives CASSGQGAREQYF. Variable domain in full (rest from reference TRBV28 and TRBJ2-7): DVKVTQSSRYLVKRTGEKVFLECVQDMDHENMFWYRQDPGLGLRLIYFSYDVKMKEKGDIPEGYSVSREKKERFSLILESASTNQTSMYLCASSGQGAREQYFGPGTRLTVT.

V is TRBV6-5 and J is TRBJ1-5, with D perhaps TRBD1 (5 bases). There are 13 residues in the CDR3. Trimming cost V 6 bases and J 7 bases, with 13 bases left between them. Germline V gene lookup returns CDR1 MNHEY and CDR2 SVGAGI. In DNA form, the CDR3 reads TGTGCCAGCAGGGGGGGTCAGGGACAGCCCCAGCATTTT. Translating it yields CASRGGQGQPQHF.

In this sample, this clonotype turned up a few times. The V call is TRBV20-1, the J call TRBJ2-7; 7 bases align to TRBD1. Germline V gene lookup returns CDR1 DFQATT and CDR2 SNEGSKA (reference sequence). CDR3 size: 15 residues. After removal of 2 bases from V and 6 bases from J, the junction contained 13 bases not matched to a gene. The CDR3 DNA sequence: TGCAGTGCTAGAAACCCACAAAGGGGGCTAGGCGAGCAGTACTTC. Residues: CSARNPQRGLGEQYF.

This clonotype was counted only a few times. The gene calls are TRBV6-5 and TRBJ1-1, with 8 bases fitting TRBD1. This CDR3 spans 14 amino acids. The junction had 10 bases not matched to a gene; V was cut back by 8 bases and J by 5 bases. Germline V gene data show CDR1 as MNHEY and CDR2 as SVGAGI. In nucleotides, the CDR3 is TGTGCCAGCTCAGCAGGGGGCGAAGGGACTGAAGCTTTCTTT. This codes for CASSAGGEGTEAFF.

This clonotype has at least ten counts. This sequence joins TRBV7-9 and TRBJ1-6, with unresolved D. V was cut by 4 bases and J by 0 bases, with 7 bases left in between. The CDR3 runs to 15 residues. Germline V CDR1 and CDR2: SEHNR, FQNEAQ (reference sequence). This CDR3 reads CASSYQSSYNSPLHF. CDR3 bases: TGTGCCAGCAGCTACCAAAGCTCCTATAATTCACCCCTCCACTTT.

CDR3 protein: CASSFRGPGELFF. Here the CDR3 DNA reads TGTGCCAGCAGCTTCAGGGGTCCCGGGGAGCTGTTTTTT. This chain connects TRBV7-6 to TRBJ2-2; possible D gene TRBD1, 6 bases. Trimming removed 3 bases from V and 6 bases from J, with 8 bases in between. Germline lookup yields CDR1 SGHVS and CDR2 FNYEAQ. CDR3 length: 13 amino acids.

This rearrangement joins TRBV2 to TRBJ2-1; weak D call: TRBD1 (6 bases). Trimming removed 3 bases from V and 10 bases from J, with 19 bases in between. Germline CDR1 reads SNHLY; CDR2 reads FYNNEI. There are 15 residues in the CDR3. The CDR3: CASSDSEGQYLEQFF. CDR3 bases: TGTGCCAGCAGTGATTCTGAGGGACAATACCTCGAGCAGTTCTTC. The full variable domain, completed using reference TRBV2 and TRBJ2-1, is EPEVTQTPSHQVTQMGQEVILRCVPISNHLYFYWYRQILGQKVEFLVSFYNNEISEKSEIFDDQFSVERPDGSNFTLKIRSTKLEDSAMYFCASSDSEGQYLEQFFGPGTRLTVL.

For this clonotype: This may stem from a read error, because a much larger clone lies one nucleotide away. This chain joins TRBV7-9 and TRBJ2-7, with a weak D call TRBD2 (6 bases). This CDR3 is 14 amino acids long. The ends were cut back, 5 bases at V and 6 bases at J, with 17 bases in the middle. CDR1 is SEHNR, CDR2 FQNEAQ, per germline (reference sequence). CDR3 residues: CASSAASAFAEQYF. CDR3 DNA: TGTGCCAGCAGCGCGGCTAGCGCTTTCGCCGAGCAGTACTTC.

This clonotype showed up just once. Being one base from a much bigger clone, this may be a read error. The DNA of the CDR3 is TGTGCCAGCTGCCTGGGACTAGCGGGAGACGAGCAGTACTTC. Translating gives CASCLGLAGDEQYF. This sequence joins TRBV13 and TRBJ2-7, with 14 positions matching TRBD2. CDR1 is PRHDT and CDR2 is FYEKMQ in the germline V gene (reference sequence). Germline trimming cut 8 bases from V and 5 bases from J; bases unmatched to any gene: 5. The CDR3 length is 14 residues. Supplemented by reference TRBV13 and TRBJ2-7, the full variable domain reads AAGVIQSPRHLIKEKRETATLKCYPIPRHDTVYWYQQGPGQDPQFLISFYEKMQSDKGSIPDRFSAQQFSDYHSELNMSSLELGDSALYFCASCLGLAGDEQYFGPGTRLTVT.

This clonotype has more than one count but fewer than ten. The rearrangement links TRBV27 to TRBJ2-5; 12 nucleotides agree with TRBD2. The length of the CDR3 is 16 residues. Germline V lookup: CDR1 MNHEY, CDR2 SMNVEV (reference sequence). J gave up 5 bases and V 3 bases, and 7 bases lay outside the gene matches. The CDR3 nucleotides are TGTGCCAGCAGTTTTGGTCTAGCGGGAGGGCCTGAGACCCAGTACTTC. Protein product: CASSFGLAGGPETQYF.

Comment on this clonotype: A read error may explain this, as a much larger clone is one base away. V usage is TRBV29-1 and J usage is TRBJ1-2, with 7 bases lining up with TRBD1. This CDR3 comprises 13 residues. Germline-derived CDR1 and CDR2 are SQVTM and ANQGSEA. After removal of 4 bases from V and 9 bases from J, the junction contained 11 bases not matched to a gene. The CDR3 nucleotides read TGCAGCGTTGTGGCAGGGGGAGCTTATAGCTACACCTTC. It specifies CSVVAGGAYSYTF.

For this clonotype: It is likely a read error, because the conserved phenylalanine at the end of the CDR3 is missing. The chain couples TRBV7-9 to TRBJ2-7; D perhaps matches TRBD1 (6 bases). Germline CDR1 and CDR2: SEHNR and FQNEAQ (reference sequence). V lost 4 bases and J lost 0, with 13 bases in between. CDR3 length: 15 residues. DNA of the CDR3: TGTGCCAGCAGCTCCGGACAGTCTTACTCCTACGAGCAGTACCTC. This codes for CASSSGQSYSYEQYL.

This clonotype was found a few times. The rearrangement links TRBV11-2 to TRBJ2-7; unclear D gene. CDR1 and CDR2 (germline): SGHAT, FQNNGV. This CDR3 comprises 10 residues. With 3 bases removed from V and 7 bases from J, the gap between germline ends came to 4 bases. The DNA of the CDR3 is TGTGCCAGCAGCTTCCGGGAGCAGTACTTC. Translation: CASSFREQYF.

Worth noting for this clonotype: This clone may be a read error of a much larger clone one base away. V and J are TRBV7-9 and TRBJ2-3; D possibly corresponds to TRBD1 (5 bases). V was trimmed by 5 bases and J by 4 bases, leaving 10 bases between them. The CDR3 sequence is 13 residues long. The germline gives CDR1 SEHNR, CDR2 FQNEAQ (reference sequence). The CDR3 bases are TGTGCCAGCAGCCAGGGATGGGCAGATACGCAGTATTTT. Its protein product is CASSQGWADTQYF. Supplemented by reference TRBV7-9 and TRBJ2-3, the full variable domain reads DTGVSQNPRHKITKRGQNVTFRCDPISEHNRLYWYRQTLGQGPEFLTYFQNEAQLEKSRLLSDRFSAERPKGSFSTLEIQRTEQGDSAMYLCASSQGWADTQYFGPGTRLTVL.

In this sample, this clonotype turned up many times. The CDR3 protein is CASSRGGRPEAFF. As DNA, the CDR3 is TGCGCCAGCAGCCGAGGGGGACGGCCTGAAGCTTTCTTT. The V call is TRBV4-1, the J call TRBJ1-1; TRBD1 is a possible D gene (6 bases). V dropped 4 bases and J dropped 6 bases, with 12 bases sitting between them. The germline V gene encodes CDR1 MGHRA and CDR2 YSYEKL. This CDR3 is built from 13 residues.